This TCR beta chain was captured in a study of low-dose radiotherapy and immunotherapy resistance in tumors (dated by TCRdb to 2021 to 2024). Context from the whole study: Patients in Cohort 1 were given 0.5 Gy per fraction every 2 weeks, and the prescribed total PTV dose was 6.5 Gy. Patients in Cohort 2 were given 1 Gy per fraction every two weeks, for a total of 13 Gy across 26 weeks. Nivolumab and ipilimumab were both given intravenously, with nivolumab at a 240 mg flat dose every two weeks and ipilimumab at 1 mg/kg every six weeks. Every two weeks, patients got intravenous cyclophosphamide at 200 mg/m2, given one day ahead of each radiation and immunotherapy administration. Patients took aspirin 300 mg orally once daily for four cycles, starting on cycle 1 day 1. No randomization into treatment groups was done for the people taking part in the trial. Eight patients were included in the translational analysis: three from the first dose cohort and the first five from the second dose cohort.

Trimming accounts for 5 bases at V and 0 bases at J, while the number of junction bases matched to no gene is 5. As encoded in the germline V gene (reference sequence), CDR1 is SEHNR while CDR2 is FQNEAQ. From the cysteine through the phenylalanine, the CDR3 covers 16 amino acids. The DNA shown is the 48-base CDR3, in frame from base 1. Sequencing was carried out with an Illumina HiSeq 2500. To make first-strand cDNA, Superscript III was used along with a set of TRAV- and TRBV-specific primers so that both the TCRalpha and TCRbeta chains were covered. TCRs were amplified with Phusion for around 20 PCR cycles, with a constant-region primer paired with the adapter attached to the V primers. The MessageAmp II aRNA Amplification Kit was used to amplify the isolated mRNA, with in vitro transcription run for 15 to 20 hours at 37 degrees C. The Dynabeads mRNA DIRECT Purification Kit was used to isolate mRNA for TCR sequencing. Indexed Illumina adapters were added in a second Phusion PCR of 25 to 30 cycles, after which AMPure XP beads were used to purify the products. As for how the authors treated the data: Custom Perl scripts pooled TCR sequences encoding the same protein, removed out-of-frame sequences and computed each clonotype's abundance. Any TCR sequence backed by just one read was left out of the analysis. The metrics used to describe the repertoires included Shannon entropy, Gini index, clonality, richness, and the frequency of TCRs shared between repertoires. Starting from the raw public reads, TCRdb applied fastp trimming at Q25, assembled clones with MiXCR and retained in-frame beta chains. CDR3 protein duplicates are merged, each entry listing the most common genes and DNA. TCRdb's processing, not the study's, gives the V and J calls here. Recorded for this sample are tens of thousands of distinct CDR3 sequences; roughly 30% of them occurred a single time. Together, the top ten hold about 3.7% of the sample.

What this sample's time point label stands for: before trial treatment. The donors took part in RACIN, a single-arm, phase I, dose-escalation trial that combined nivolumab, ipilimumab, aspirin, low-dose cyclophosphamide and low-dose radiotherapy. To be eligible, a patient needed to have an advanced solid tumor that was TIL-negative. This clonotype was detected ten times or more. Its target antigen remains unknown. Per-base qualities were not stored, and no clone one base away is much larger. This TCR was recovered from a male donor with gallbladder cancer. The material was PBMCs, obtained before treatment. The chain employs TRBV7-9 and TRBJ2-3, and TRBD1 aligns with 10 junction nucleotides. The sequenced DNA: TGTGCCAGCAGCCCCCTGGACAGGGGGAGCACAGATACGCAGTATTTT. Its protein is CASSPLDRGSTDTQYF.